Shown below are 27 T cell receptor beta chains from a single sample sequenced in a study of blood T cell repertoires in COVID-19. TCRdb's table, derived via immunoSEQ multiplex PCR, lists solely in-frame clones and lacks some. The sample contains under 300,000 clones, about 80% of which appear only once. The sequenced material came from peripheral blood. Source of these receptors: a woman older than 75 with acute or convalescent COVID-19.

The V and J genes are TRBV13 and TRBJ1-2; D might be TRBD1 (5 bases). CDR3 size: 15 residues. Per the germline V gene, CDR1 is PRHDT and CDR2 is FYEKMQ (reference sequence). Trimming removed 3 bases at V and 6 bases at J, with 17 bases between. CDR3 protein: CASSLSPRAGNGYTF. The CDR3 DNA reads TGTGCCAGCAGCTTGTCACCCAGGGCAGGTAATGGCTACACCTTC.

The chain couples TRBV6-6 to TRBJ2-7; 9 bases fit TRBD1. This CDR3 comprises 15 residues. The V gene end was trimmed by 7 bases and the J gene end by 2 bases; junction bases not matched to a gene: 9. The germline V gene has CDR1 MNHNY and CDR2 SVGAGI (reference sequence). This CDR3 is CASTRTTGGAYEQYF. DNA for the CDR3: TGTGCCAGCACCCGAACCACAGGGGGCGCCTACGAGCAGTACTTC.

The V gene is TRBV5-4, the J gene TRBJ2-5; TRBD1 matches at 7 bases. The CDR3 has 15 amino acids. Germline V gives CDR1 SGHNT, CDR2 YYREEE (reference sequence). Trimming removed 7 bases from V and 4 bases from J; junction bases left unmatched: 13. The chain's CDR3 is CASERQGKKSETQYF. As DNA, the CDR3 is TGTGCCAGCGAAAGACAGGGAAAGAAGTCAGAGACCCAGTACTTC.

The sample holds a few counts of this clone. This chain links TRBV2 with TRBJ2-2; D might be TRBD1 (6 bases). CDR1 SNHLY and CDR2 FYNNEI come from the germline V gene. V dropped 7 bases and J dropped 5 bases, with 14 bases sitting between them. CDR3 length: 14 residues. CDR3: CASTGRGGTGELFF. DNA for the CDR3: TGTGCCAGCACAGGCAGGGGTGGTACCGGGGAGCTGTTTTTT.

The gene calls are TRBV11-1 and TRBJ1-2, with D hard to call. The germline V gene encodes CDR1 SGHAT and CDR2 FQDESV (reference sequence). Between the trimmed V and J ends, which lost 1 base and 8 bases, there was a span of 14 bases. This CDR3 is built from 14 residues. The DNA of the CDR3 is TGTGCCAGCAGCTTAGACCAACTAGGATACGGCTACACCTTC. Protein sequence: CASSLDQLGYGYTF.

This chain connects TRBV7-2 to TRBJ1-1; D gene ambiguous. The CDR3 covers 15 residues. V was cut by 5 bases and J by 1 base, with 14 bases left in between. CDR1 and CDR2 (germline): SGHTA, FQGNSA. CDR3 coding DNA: TGTGCCAGCAGCCCGTTTTTGAGGGAGAACACTGAAGCTTTCTTT. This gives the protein CASSPFLRENTEAFF.

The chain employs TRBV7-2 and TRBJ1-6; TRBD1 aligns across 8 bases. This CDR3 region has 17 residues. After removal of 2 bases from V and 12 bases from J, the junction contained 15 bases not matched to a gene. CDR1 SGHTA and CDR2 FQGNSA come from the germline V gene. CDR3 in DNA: TGTGCCAGCAGCTTACCAGACCACAGGGGGTCAAGGAAACCCCTCCACTTT. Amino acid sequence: CASSLPDHRGSRKPLHF.

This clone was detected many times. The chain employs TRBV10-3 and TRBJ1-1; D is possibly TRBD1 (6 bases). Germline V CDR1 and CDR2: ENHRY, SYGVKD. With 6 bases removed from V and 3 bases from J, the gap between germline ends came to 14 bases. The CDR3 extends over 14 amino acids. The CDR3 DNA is TGTGCCATCAGGGACAGCGGACGGCACACTGAAGCTTTCTTT. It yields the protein CAIRDSGRHTEAFF.

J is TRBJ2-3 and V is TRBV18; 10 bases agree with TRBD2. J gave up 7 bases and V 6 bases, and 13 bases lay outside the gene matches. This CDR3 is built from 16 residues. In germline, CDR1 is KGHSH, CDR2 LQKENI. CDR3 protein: CASSALAGDRRNTQYF. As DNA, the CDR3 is TGTGCCAGCTCGGCTCTAGCGGGAGATAGGAGGAATACGCAGTATTTT.

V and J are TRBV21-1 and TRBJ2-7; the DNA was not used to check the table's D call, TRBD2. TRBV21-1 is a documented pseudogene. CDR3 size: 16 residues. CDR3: CASSIHQESPIFEQYF. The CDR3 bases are TGTGCCAGCAGCATCCACCAAGAGTCGCCCATCTTCGAGCAGTACTTC.

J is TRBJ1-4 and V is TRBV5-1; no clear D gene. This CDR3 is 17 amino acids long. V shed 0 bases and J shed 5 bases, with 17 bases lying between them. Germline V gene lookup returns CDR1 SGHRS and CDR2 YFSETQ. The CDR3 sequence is CASSLGLNYLSNEKLFF. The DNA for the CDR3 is TGCGCCAGCAGCTTGGGGCTGAATTACCTTTCAAATGAAAAACTGTTTTTT. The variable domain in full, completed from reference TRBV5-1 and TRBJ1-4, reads KAGVTQTPRYLIKTRGQQVTLSCSPISGHRSVSWYQQTPGQGLQFLFEYFSETQRNKGNFPGRFSGRQFSNSRSEMNVSTLELGDSALYLCASSLGLNYLSNEKLFFGSGTQLSVL.

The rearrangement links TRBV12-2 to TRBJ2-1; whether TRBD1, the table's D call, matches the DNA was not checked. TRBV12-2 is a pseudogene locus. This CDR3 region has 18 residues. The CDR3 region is CASRLPRGEPVSYNEQFF. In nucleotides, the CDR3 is TGTGCAAGTCGCTTACCCAGGGGGGAACCGGTCTCCTACAATGAGCAGTTCTTC.

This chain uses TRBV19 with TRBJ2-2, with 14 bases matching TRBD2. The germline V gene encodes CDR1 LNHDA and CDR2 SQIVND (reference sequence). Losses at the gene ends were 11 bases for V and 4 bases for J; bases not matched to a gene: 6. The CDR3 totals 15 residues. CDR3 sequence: CAVGLAGAGTGELFF. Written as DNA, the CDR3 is TGTGCCGTGGGACTAGCGGGAGCTGGCACCGGGGAGCTGTTTTTT.

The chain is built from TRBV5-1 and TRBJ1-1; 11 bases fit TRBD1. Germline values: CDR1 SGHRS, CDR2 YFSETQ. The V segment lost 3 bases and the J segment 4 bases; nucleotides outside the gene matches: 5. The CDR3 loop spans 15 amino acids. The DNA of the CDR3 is TGCGCCAGCAGCTCCGGGACAGGGGGTTTCACTGAAGCTTTCTTT. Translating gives CASSSGTGGFTEAFF. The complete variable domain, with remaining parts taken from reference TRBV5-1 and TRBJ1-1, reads KAGVTQTPRYLIKTRGQQVTLSCSPISGHRSVSWYQQTPGQGLQFLFEYFSETQRNKGNFPGRFSGRQFSNSRSEMNVSTLELGDSALYLCASSSGTGGFTEAFFGQGTRLTVV.

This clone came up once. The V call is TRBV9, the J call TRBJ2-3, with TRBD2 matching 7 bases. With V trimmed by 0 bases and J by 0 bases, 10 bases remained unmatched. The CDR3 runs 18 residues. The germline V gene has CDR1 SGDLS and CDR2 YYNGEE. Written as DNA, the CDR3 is TGTGCCAGCAGCGTAGGGCCAGGGAGGGGCTCTAGCACAGATACGCAGTATTTT. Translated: CASSVGPGRGSSTDTQYF.

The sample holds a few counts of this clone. The CDR3 protein is CASSQAGLWDMPQHF. The CDR3 nucleotides read TGTGCCAGCAGCCAAGCGGGACTCTGGGATATGCCCCAGCATTTT. This chain links TRBV3-1 (or the pseudogene TRBV3-2) with TRBJ1-5, with a possible D match to TRBD1 (5 bases). Trimming stripped 1 base from V and 9 bases from J, with 16 bases between. The CDR3 length is 15 residues. Germline CDR1 reads LGHDT; CDR2 reads YNNKEL (reference sequence).

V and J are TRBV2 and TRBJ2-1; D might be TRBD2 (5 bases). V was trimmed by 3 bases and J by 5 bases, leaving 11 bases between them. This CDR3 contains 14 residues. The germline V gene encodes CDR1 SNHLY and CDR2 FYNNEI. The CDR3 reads CASSDGLANNEQFF. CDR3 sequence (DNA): TGTGCCAGCAGTGACGGTTTAGCGAACAATGAGCAGTTCTTC.

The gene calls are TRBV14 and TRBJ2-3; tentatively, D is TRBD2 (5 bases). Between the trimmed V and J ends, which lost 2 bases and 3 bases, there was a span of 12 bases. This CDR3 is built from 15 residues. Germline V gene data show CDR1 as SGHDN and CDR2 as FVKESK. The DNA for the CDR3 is TGTGCCAGCAGCCAAAGGACGGGGAGAACAGATACGCAGTATTTT. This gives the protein CASSQRTGRTDTQYF.

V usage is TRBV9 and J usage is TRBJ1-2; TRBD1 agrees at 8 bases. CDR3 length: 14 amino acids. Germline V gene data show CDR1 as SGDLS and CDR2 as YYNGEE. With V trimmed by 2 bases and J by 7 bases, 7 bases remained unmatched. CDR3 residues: CASSVNRGGRGYTF. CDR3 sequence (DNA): TGTGCCAGCAGCGTTAACAGGGGGGGACGTGGCTACACCTTC.

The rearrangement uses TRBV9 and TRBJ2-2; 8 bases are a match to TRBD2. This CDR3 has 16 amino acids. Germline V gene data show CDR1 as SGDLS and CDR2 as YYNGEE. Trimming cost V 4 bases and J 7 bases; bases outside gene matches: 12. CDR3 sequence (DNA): TGTGCCAGCAGCTCAATTGGTAGCGGGGTGGGCGGGGAGCTGTTTTTT. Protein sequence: CASSSIGSGVGGELFF.

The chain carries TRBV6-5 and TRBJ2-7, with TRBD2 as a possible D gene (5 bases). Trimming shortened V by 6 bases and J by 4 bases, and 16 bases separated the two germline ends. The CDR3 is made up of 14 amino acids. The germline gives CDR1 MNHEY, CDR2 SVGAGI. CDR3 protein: CASSYKTSGYEQYF. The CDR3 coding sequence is TGTGCCAGCAGCTATAAGACAAGCGGTTACGAGCAGTACTTC.

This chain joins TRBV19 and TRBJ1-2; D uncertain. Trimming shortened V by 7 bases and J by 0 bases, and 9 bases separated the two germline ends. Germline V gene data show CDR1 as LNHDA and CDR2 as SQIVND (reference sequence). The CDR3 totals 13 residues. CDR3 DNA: TGTGCCAGTAATCGGGAAGCTAACTATGGCTACACCTTC. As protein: CASNREANYGYTF.

The DNA of the CDR3 is TGTGCCAGCAGCCCAGGGGAGGGGATATTAACTAACTATGGCTACACCTTC. Amino acid sequence: CASSPGEGILTNYGYTF. The genes are TRBV3-1 (or the pseudogene TRBV3-2) and TRBJ1-2; a weak D match, TRBD1 (6 bases). Trimming removed 4 bases from V and 0 bases from J, with 18 bases in between. This CDR3 region has 17 residues. Per germline, CDR1 LGHDT and CDR2 YNNKEL (reference sequence).

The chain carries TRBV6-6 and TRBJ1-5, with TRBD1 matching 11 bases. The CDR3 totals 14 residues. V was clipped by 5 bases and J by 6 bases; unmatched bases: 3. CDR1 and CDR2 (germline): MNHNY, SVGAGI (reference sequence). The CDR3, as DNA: TGTGCCAGCAGTAAGGGACAGGGGGTTCAGCCCCAGCATTTT. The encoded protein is CASSKGQGVQPQHF.

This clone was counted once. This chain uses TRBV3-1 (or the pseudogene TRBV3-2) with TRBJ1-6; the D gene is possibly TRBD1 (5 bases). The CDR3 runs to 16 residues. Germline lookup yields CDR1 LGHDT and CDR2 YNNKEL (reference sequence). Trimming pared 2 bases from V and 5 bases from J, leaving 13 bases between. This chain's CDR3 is CASSQRAGRNNSPLHF. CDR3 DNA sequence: TGTGCCAGCAGCCAAAGGGCGGGGCGTAATAATTCACCCCTCCACTTT.

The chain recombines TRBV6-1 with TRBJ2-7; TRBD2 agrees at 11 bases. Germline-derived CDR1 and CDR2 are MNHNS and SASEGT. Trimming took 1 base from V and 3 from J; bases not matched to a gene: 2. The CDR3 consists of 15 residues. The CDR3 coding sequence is TGTGCCAGCAGTGAAGGGACTAGCGGGTTCTACGAGCAGTACTTC. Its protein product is CASSEGTSGFYEQYF.

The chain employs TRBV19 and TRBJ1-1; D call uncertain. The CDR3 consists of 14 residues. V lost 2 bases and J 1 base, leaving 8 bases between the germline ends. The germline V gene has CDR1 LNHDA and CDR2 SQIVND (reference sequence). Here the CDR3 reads CASSIIARNTEAFF. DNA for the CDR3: TGTGCCAGTAGTATAATCGCCAGGAACACTGAAGCTTTCTTT.